These 32 T cell receptor beta chains were all obtained from the same sample, sequenced in a study of technical replicates of blood from a handful of donors. Some clones are missing from TCRdb's copy, which holds only in-frame ones; the method was immunoSEQ multiplex PCR. The data hold some 60,000 clones, with 85% to 90% observed a single time. Sequenced input: PBMCs. The receptors come from a human donor in good health. Some clones in this sample may be carry-over from other donors' samples.

V is TRBV6-5 and J is TRBJ2-7, with a possible D match to TRBD1 (6 bases). The CDR3 totals 13 residues. Trimming pared 6 bases from V and 7 bases from J, leaving 16 bases between. CDR1 is MNHEY, CDR2 SVGAGI, per germline. The CDR3 DNA reads as TGTGCCAGCAGCAATACGAGAAGGGGGGAGCAGTACTTC. This codes for CASSNTRRGEQYF.

The V call is TRBV11-3, the J call TRBJ2-3; the match to TRBD1 covers 8 bases. Germline trimming cut 4 bases from V and 2 bases from J; bases unmatched to any gene: 5. Germline CDR1 and CDR2: SGHNT and YENEEA. The CDR3 sequence is 15 residues long. The CDR3 spells CASSSGTGDTDTQYF. CDR3 DNA sequence: TGTGCCAGCAGCTCGGGGACAGGAGACACAGATACGCAGTATTTT.

The chain recombines TRBV5-1 with TRBJ2-7, with 7 bases matching TRBD1. Germline V gene sequence: CDR1 SGHRS, CDR2 YFSETQ. The CDR3 is made up of 15 amino acids. J was trimmed by 6 bases and V by 4 bases; bases with no gene match: 13. This CDR3 is CASSPNVGGPPEQYF. The CDR3 DNA reads as TGCGCCAGCAGCCCTAATGTAGGGGGCCCACCCGAGCAGTACTTC.

This clone came up once. This chain uses TRBV19 with TRBJ2-5, with D uncertain. The V end lost 6 bases, the J end lost 5 bases, and 13 bases lay between the germline ends. The CDR3 has 13 amino acids. Per germline, CDR1 LNHDA and CDR2 SQIVND (reference sequence). This CDR3 reads CASSPGLGETQYF. CDR3 in DNA: TGTGCCAGTAGCCCCGGCCTCGGGGAGACCCAGTACTTC.

The chain uses TRBV19 and TRBJ2-3; 9 bases map to TRBD1. The CDR3 loop spans 19 amino acids. Germline V lookup: CDR1 LNHDA, CDR2 SQIVND (reference sequence). Germline trimming cut 2 bases from V and 0 bases from J; bases unmatched to any gene: 12. CDR3 nucleotide sequence: TGTGCCAGTAGTATATCCCCGACAGGGGGGATTCGGAGCACAGATACGCAGTATTTT. Translating it yields CASSISPTGGIRSTDTQYF.

This clone came up once. This chain connects TRBV5-1 to TRBJ2-5; D might be TRBD1 (5 bases). The V gene's germline CDR1 is SGHRS and CDR2 YFSETQ. CDR3 length: 14 amino acids. Trimming pared 3 bases from V and 4 bases from J, leaving 13 bases between. The DNA of the CDR3 is TGCGCCAGCAGCTCAGGGTCGACCGGAGAGACCCAGTACTTC. As protein: CASSSGSTGETQYF.

This chain joins TRBV2 and TRBJ1-2, with D possibly TRBD1 on 6 matching bases. The germline V gene encodes CDR1 SNHLY and CDR2 FYNNEI. This CDR3 comprises 14 residues. V gave up 6 bases and J gave up 4 bases, with 15 bases separating them. CDR3 DNA: TGTGCCAGCAGAACAGGGCCTGGGGTCTATGGCTACACCTTC. Protein product: CASRTGPGVYGYTF.

The chain uses TRBV7-6 and TRBJ1-4, with 9 bases fitting TRBD1. The CDR3 is 14 amino acids. Trimming took 4 bases from V and 10 from J; bases not matched to a gene: 7. Germline V gene lookup returns CDR1 SGHVS and CDR2 FNYEAQ. The CDR3 protein is CASSSMDRGRKLFF. The CDR3 DNA reads TGTGCCAGCAGCTCGATGGACAGGGGCAGAAAACTGTTTTTT.

This chain connects TRBV5-1 to TRBJ1-3, with D perhaps TRBD1 (6 bases). Germline values: CDR1 SGHRS, CDR2 YFSETQ. V was trimmed by 0 bases and J by 4 bases, leaving 8 bases between them. CDR3 length equals 14 residues. The CDR3 DNA is TGCGCCAGCAGCTTGGAACAGGGAGGAAACACCATATATTTT. This translates into CASSLEQGGNTIYF.

CDR3 loop: CASSLEGDPHYEQYF. The DNA for the CDR3 is TGTGCCAGCAGCTTAGAGGGGGACCCTCACTACGAGCAGTACTTC. V and J are TRBV13 and TRBJ2-7; tentatively, D is TRBD1 (6 bases). CDR1 PRHDT and CDR2 FYEKMQ come from the germline V gene (reference sequence). V gave up 1 base and J gave up 3 bases, with 13 bases separating them. This CDR3 has 15 amino acids.

This chain connects TRBV30 to TRBJ1-1; D gene uncertain. V was cut by 4 bases and J by 1 base, with 10 bases left in between. CDR1 is GTSNPN, CDR2 SVGIG, per germline (reference sequence). CDR3 length equals 13 residues. The CDR3 here is CAWKPFPNTEAFF. Here the CDR3 DNA reads TGTGCCTGGAAGCCCTTCCCGAACACTGAAGCTTTCTTT.

The chain joins TRBV18 to TRBJ2-1; tentative D call: TRBD1 (6 bases). The CDR3 has 15 residues. Germline V CDR1 and CDR2: KGHSH, LQKENI. V was cut by 3 bases and J by 6 bases, with 15 bases left in between. The CDR3 region is CASSPPGTPFNEQFF. CDR3 nucleotide sequence: TGTGCCAGCTCACCTCCCGGGACACCTTTCAATGAGCAGTTCTTC. Filled out from reference TRBV18 and TRBJ2-1, the complete variable domain reads NAGVMQNPRHLVRRRGQEARLRCSPMKGHSHVYWYRQLPEEGLKFMVYLQKENIIDESGMPKERFSAEFPKEGPSILRIQQVVRGDSAAYFCASSPPGTPFNEQFFGPGTRLTVL.

The chain is built from TRBV5-1 and TRBJ1-1; 7 bases fit TRBD1. Germline CDR1 reads SGHRS; CDR2 reads YFSETQ. This CDR3 has 15 residues. The V and J ends lost 3 bases and 4 bases, in that order; junction bases with no gene match: 9. The CDR3 loop reads CASSSRTGRGTEAFF. The CDR3 nucleotides read TGCGCCAGCAGCTCCCGGACAGGACGGGGCACTGAAGCTTTCTTT.

CDR3 amino acids: CASSQGTDSPLHF. CDR3 bases: TGTGCCAGCAGTCAAGGGACAGATTCACCCCTCCACTTT. This chain connects TRBV6-5 to TRBJ1-6, with 7 positions matching TRBD1. Germline values: CDR1 MNHEY, CDR2 SVGAGI. The CDR3 is 13 residues long. V was clipped by 5 bases and J by 8 bases; unmatched bases: 3.

In this sample, this clone turned up a few times. This chain links TRBV2 with TRBJ2-7; TRBD1 is a possible D gene (5 bases). Trimming pared 2 bases from V and 2 bases from J, leaving 22 bases between. The CDR3 is made up of 18 amino acids. The V gene's germline CDR1 is SNHLY and CDR2 FYNNEI. This CDR3 reads CASSESAAGSGRPYEQYF. The DNA of the CDR3 is TGTGCCAGCAGTGAATCTGCTGCCGGGTCAGGGCGTCCCTACGAGCAGTACTTC. Filled out from reference TRBV2 and TRBJ2-7, the complete variable domain reads EPEVTQTPSHQVTQMGQEVILRCVPISNHLYFYWYRQILGQKVEFLVSFYNNEISEKSEIFDDQFSVERPDGSNFTLKIRSTKLEDSAMYFCASSESAAGSGRPYEQYFGPGTRLTVT.

This clone has a single count. The chain has TRBV2 and TRBJ2-2; TRBD2 aligns across 8 bases. Germline CDR1 is SNHLY and CDR2 is FYNNEI. The CDR3 covers 17 residues. V shed 6 bases, J shed 2 bases, and the junction held 11 bases outside the gene matches. The CDR3 nucleotides read TGTGCCAGCAGGGTAACTAGCGGAGGGGGAAACACCGGGGAGCTGTTTTTT. The encoded protein is CASRVTSGGGNTGELFF.

Here the CDR3 DNA reads TGTGCCAGCAGTCGGACAGGGAAATACGAGCAGTACTTC. It is translated as CASSRTGKYEQYF. The rearrangement joins TRBV6-6 to TRBJ2-7; 8 positions agree with TRBD1. Germline trimming cut 5 bases from V and 4 bases from J; bases unmatched to any gene: 4. The CDR3 is 13 residues long. Per germline, CDR1 MNHNY and CDR2 SVGAGI (reference sequence).

The chain carries TRBV5-4 and TRBJ2-7; 9 bases match TRBD1. Trimming at V came to 3 bases and at J to 5 bases, leaving 9 bases not matched to a gene. The CDR3 consists of 15 residues. Per germline, CDR1 SGHNT and CDR2 YYREEE (reference sequence). The CDR3 bases are TGTGCCAGCAGCTCGGGGGCACAGGGGGCTCACGAGCAGTACTTC. Translated: CASSSGAQGAHEQYF.

The rearrangement joins TRBV6-1 to TRBJ2-3; D may be TRBD1 (5 bases). V gave up 2 bases and J gave up 0 bases, with 9 bases separating them. Germline V gene lookup returns CDR1 MNHNS and CDR2 SASEGT. This CDR3 contains 15 residues. The CDR3 DNA sequence: TGTGCCAGCAGTGAACAGGGAATTAGCACAGATACGCAGTATTTT. Protein sequence: CASSEQGISTDTQYF.

The chain carries TRBV18 and TRBJ2-6, with D perhaps TRBD1 (5 bases). Germline assignment: CDR1 KGHSH and CDR2 LQKENI. This CDR3 spans 18 amino acids. V shed 2 bases and J shed 4 bases, with 18 bases lying between them. This chain's CDR3 is CASSPSTASLSGANVLTF. CDR3 coding DNA: TGTGCCAGCTCACCATCGACAGCCAGCTTGTCGGGGGCCAACGTCCTGACTTTC.

The chain joins TRBV29-1 to TRBJ2-3, with D possibly being TRBD2 (6 bases). Germline CDR1 SQVTM, CDR2 ANQGSEA. The CDR3 sequence is 13 residues long. V lost 4 bases, J lost 0 bases, and 8 bases lay in between. CDR3: CSVVGGSTDTQYF. The CDR3 region has the DNA TGCAGCGTTGTGGGGGGTAGCACAGATACGCAGTATTTT.

The V call is TRBV18, the J call TRBJ1-1; 8 bases match TRBD1. J gave up 11 bases and V 3 bases, and 5 bases lay outside the gene matches. This CDR3 has 12 residues. In germline, CDR1 is KGHSH, CDR2 LQKENI. CDR3: CASSPQDRVAFF. The CDR3 DNA follows: TGTGCCAGCTCACCGCAGGACAGGGTTGCTTTCTTT.

The chain uses TRBV11-3 and TRBJ1-2; TRBD1 matches at 9 bases. The ends lost 5 bases at V and 8 bases at J; junction bases unmatched: 6. The germline V gene has CDR1 SGHNT and CDR2 YENEEA. The CDR3 runs to 13 residues. The CDR3 here is CASSRTGEEGYTF. DNA for the CDR3: TGTGCCAGCAGCCGGACAGGGGAGGAGGGCTACACCTTC.

This rearrangement joins TRBV6-6 to TRBJ2-7; D remains ambiguous. Trimming cost V 6 bases and J 2 bases, with 5 bases left between them. Per the germline V gene, CDR1 is MNHNY and CDR2 is SVGAGI (reference sequence). The CDR3 runs 11 residues. This CDR3 reads CASSPTYEQYF. CDR3 DNA: TGTGCCAGCAGCCCCACCTACGAGCAGTACTTC.

This chain joins TRBV7-9 and TRBJ2-1; 11 bases fit TRBD2. The V and J ends lost 1 base and 6 bases, in that order; junction bases with no gene match: 2. Germline assignment: CDR1 SEHNR and CDR2 FQNEAQ (reference sequence). This CDR3 comprises 15 residues. CDR3 protein: CASSLVAGGPNEQFF. The CDR3 DNA reads TGTGCCAGCAGCTTAGTAGCGGGGGGGCCCAATGAGCAGTTCTTC.

In this sample, this clone turned up a few times. This chain uses TRBV6-5 with TRBJ1-1; D is unresolved. Trimming took 7 bases from V and 1 from J, leaving 10 bases between them. Germline V CDR1 and CDR2: MNHEY, SVGAGI. This CDR3 contains 13 residues. The CDR3 here is CASTNPTNTEAFF. In nucleotides, the CDR3 is TGTGCCAGCACTAACCCCACGAACACTGAAGCTTTCTTT.

This rearrangement joins TRBV7-7 to TRBJ2-1; 7 bases line up with TRBD2. Germline CDR1 and CDR2: SSHAT and FNYEAQ (reference sequence). CDR3 size: 15 residues. With 1 base clipped from V and 0 bases from J, the junction kept 0 bases outside the gene matches. The CDR3 here is CASSLGGGSYNEQFF. CDR3 bases: TGTGCCAGCAGCTTAGGGGGGGGCTCCTACAATGAGCAGTTCTTC.

This clone was picked up one time. This chain's CDR3 is CASSSGGSGELFF. CDR3 DNA: TGTGCCAGCAGTTCAGGGGGATCCGGGGAGCTGTTTTTT. The chain couples TRBV7-6 to TRBJ2-2, with 7 bases matching TRBD1. CDR3 length: 13 amino acids. Looked up from germline, CDR1 is SGHVS and CDR2 is FNYEAQ. V was pared by 6 bases and J by 6 bases, with 4 bases of the junction left unmatched.

This chain joins TRBV25-1 and TRBJ1-1; unclear D gene. Trimming removed 6 bases at V and 1 base at J, with 3 bases between. This CDR3 has 11 residues. Germline lookup yields CDR1 MGHDK and CDR2 SYGVNS. The CDR3 DNA reads as TGTGCCAGCAGCCGGAACACTGAAGCTTTCTTT. Amino acid sequence: CASSRNTEAFF.

The chain couples TRBV6-1 to TRBJ2-7; 10 nucleotides align to TRBD2. The germline gives CDR1 MNHNS, CDR2 SASEGT. The trim removed 0 bases at V and 1 base at J, leaving 0 bases unmatched. The CDR3 has 15 amino acids. The CDR3 loop is CASSEASGRSYEQYF. DNA of the CDR3: TGTGCCAGCAGTGAAGCTAGCGGGAGGTCCTACGAGCAGTACTTC.

This chain uses TRBV4-1 with TRBJ2-7, with D perhaps TRBD1 (5 bases). Per germline, CDR1 MGHRA and CDR2 YSYEKL. V lost 0 bases, J lost 4 bases, and 13 bases lay in between. The CDR3 spans 15 residues. CDR3 in DNA: TGCGCCAGCAGCCAAGACTGGCCAGGGCCTTACGAGCAGTACTTC. Its protein product is CASSQDWPGPYEQYF.

The genes are TRBV7-2 and TRBJ2-1, with no clear D. Looked up from germline, CDR1 is SGHTA and CDR2 is FQGNSA. V was shortened by 2 bases and J by 0 bases, with 11 bases between the two germline ends. This CDR3 has 16 residues. CDR3 DNA: TGTGCCAGCAGCTTATCAGCGTTAGGCTCCTACAATGAGCAGTTCTTC. Protein: CASSLSALGSYNEQFF.